The clone carrying this T cell receptor (beta chain) has just one count. Its antigen remains unknown. This CDR3 is built from 18 residues. V shed 6 bases and J 0 bases; nucleotides not matched to a gene: 11. In germline, CDR1 is LNHDA, CDR2 SQIVND (reference sequence). These data come from a study of T cell responses to AZD1222 COVID-19 vaccine. Study-wide findings and caveats: Donor demographics were predominantly white British with a female majority; clonal diversity may be underestimated.

The repertoire was sequenced with immunoSEQ multiplex PCR; TCRdb's copy has only in-frame clones and lacks some. This sample yields roughly 93,000 clones, of which approximately 87% are seen a single time; approximately 24% belongs to the top ten. The sequencing here drew on peripheral blood, taken on day 0 of AZD1222 vaccination. This TCR came from an adult in good health. The chain joins TRBV19 to TRBJ2-1, with 10 bases fitting TRBD1. CDR3 in amino acids: CASRGTRDRGSSYNEQFF. The CDR3, as DNA: TGTGCCAGTAGGGGGACCCGGGACAGGGGTAGCTCCTACAATGAGCAGTTCTTC.